This TCR beta chain was recorded in a study of control samples from healthy donors and cancer patients. Germline V gene sequence: CDR1 MDHEN, CDR2 SYDVKM. The CDR3 has 17 amino acids. The V gene lost 4 bases and the J gene lost 5 bases, with 23 bases spanning the gap. Clones were sequenced by immunoSEQ multiplex PCR, and TCRdb holds only the in-frame ones, with some missing. Of tens of thousands of clones in the sample, less than 90% were seen once. The chain recombines TRBV28 with TRBJ2-5; D may correspond to TRBD1 or TRBD2 (5 bases each). Source material: blood. The receptor comes from a woman aged 45-65 years in good health. The CDR3 sequence is CASSSSGTSGSPETQYF. CDR3 nucleotides: TGTGCCAGCAGTTCATCCGGGACCTCGGGAAGCCCGGAGACCCAGTACTTC.